One and the same sample provided the 31 T cell receptor beta chains below, sequenced in a study of OX40 agonist ivuxolimab in advanced cancers. The library was generated by the immunoSEQ multiplex PCR assay. The clones in this table, taken by TCRdb from immuneACCESS, are in-frame only. Not every clone is retained; where verified, under half of the shortfall comes from an unresolved V gene, and the cause of the rest is unknown. The sample records under 100,000 clones, around 92% of which are singletons. Of the sample, 0.5% to 0.6% is held by the ten largest clones. The sample was CD4+ or CD8+ T cells sorted from blood, taken in a trial of the OX40 agonist ivuxolimab. These receptors originate from an adult with an advanced solid tumor such as melanoma, head and neck, liver or kidney cancer.

The chain links TRBV6-5 to TRBJ2-1; perhaps TRBD2 as D (6 bases). Trimming took 2 bases from V and 3 from J, leaving 11 bases between them. Germline V gene data show CDR1 as MNHEY and CDR2 as SVGAGI. CDR3 length equals 15 residues. The CDR3 bases are TGTGCCAGCAGTTACGAGGGGACTGTCTACAATGAGCAGTTCTTC. This gives the protein CASSYEGTVYNEQFF.

V gene TRBV7-6 combines with J gene TRBJ2-7; D could derive from TRBD1 or TRBD2 (5 bases each). V was pared by 5 bases and J by 5 bases, with 16 bases between. The CDR3 consists of 14 residues. Germline V gene data show CDR1 as SGHVS and CDR2 as FNYEAQ. This CDR3 reads CASSPRGTLNEQYF. In DNA form, the CDR3 reads TGTGCCAGCAGCCCTAGAGGGACCCTTAACGAGCAGTACTTC. Full variable domain (rest looked up from reference TRBV7-6 and TRBJ2-7): GAGVSQSPRYKVTKRGQDVALRCDPISGHVSLYWYRQALGQGPEFLTYFNYEAQQDKSGLPNDRFSAERPEGSISTLTIQRTEQRDSAMYRCASSPRGTLNEQYFGPGTRLTVT.

J is TRBJ1-5 and V is TRBV2, with a possible D match to TRBD1 (6 bases). This CDR3 comprises 12 residues. V shed 5 bases and J shed 7 bases, with 9 bases lying between them. Germline V gene data show CDR1 as SNHLY and CDR2 as FYNNEI. The DNA for the CDR3 is TGTGCCAGCAGTCCGGACAGACAGCCCCAGCATTTT. It translates to CASSPDRQPQHF.

This rearrangement joins TRBV30 to TRBJ2-1; TRBD1 agrees at 11 bases. The trim removed 5 bases at V and 7 bases at J, leaving 7 bases unmatched. CDR1 is GTSNPN, CDR2 SVGIG, per germline (reference sequence). This CDR3 has 14 amino acids. CDR3 nucleotides: TGTGCCTGGTCTGGGACAGGGGGATGGAATGAGCAGTTCTTC. Amino acids: CAWSGTGGWNEQFF.

The rearrangement uses TRBV11-1 and TRBJ1-1; tentatively, D is TRBD1 (5 bases). The germline gives CDR1 SGHAT, CDR2 FQDESV (reference sequence). Trimming shortened V by 5 bases and J by 3 bases, and 10 bases separated the two germline ends. CDR3 size: 13 residues. CDR3 coding DNA: TGTGCCAGCAGCATTGGGGGTGACACTGAAGCTTTCTTT. Its protein product is CASSIGGDTEAFF.

J is TRBJ2-7 and V is TRBV4-3; tentative D call: TRBD2 (5 bases). V lost 0 bases, J lost 1 base, and 16 bases lay in between. The CDR3 sequence is 17 residues long. Germline V gene sequence: CDR1 LGHNA, CDR2 YSLEER. Written as DNA, the CDR3 is TGCGCCAGCAGCCAAGAGCTTAACGGCCCGGGGTCCTACGAGCAGTACTTC. As protein: CASSQELNGPGSYEQYF.

This chain uses TRBV10-1 with TRBJ1-5, with 7 bases lining up with TRBD1. Trimming cost V 4 bases and J 3 bases; bases outside gene matches: 9. The CDR3 is made up of 16 amino acids. Germline V CDR1 and CDR2: WNHNN, SYGVQD (reference sequence). The CDR3 DNA reads TGCGCCAGCAGTGGGGATAAGACAGGGAACAATCAGCCCCAGCATTTT. Encoded protein: CASSGDKTGNNQPQHF.

The CDR3 coding sequence is TGCGCCAGCAGCCTCCTCGGGACAGAGATCGGCTACACCTTC. Amino acid sequence: CASSLLGTEIGYTF. V is TRBV5-1 and J is TRBJ1-2; 7 nucleotides align to TRBD1. This CDR3 spans 14 amino acids. Germline assignment: CDR1 SGHRS and CDR2 YFSETQ. Trimming at V came to 4 bases and at J to 8 bases, leaving 11 bases not matched to a gene.

The CDR3 reads CASSRGQGTYEQYF. As DNA, the CDR3 is TGTGCCAGCAGCCGCGGACAGGGAACCTACGAGCAGTACTTC. The chain links TRBV7-9 to TRBJ2-7; 8 bases map to TRBD1. The CDR3 runs to 14 residues. Germline-derived CDR1 and CDR2 are SEHNR and FQNEAQ (reference sequence). Trimming at V came to 5 bases and at J to 2 bases, leaving 5 bases not matched to a gene.

The chain couples TRBV4-3 to TRBJ1-2, with 9 bases aligning to TRBD1. The V gene's germline CDR1 is LGHNA and CDR2 YSLEER. The CDR3 is 15 residues long. V lost 1 base, J lost 7 bases, and 7 bases stayed unmatched. In DNA, the CDR3 is TGCGCCAGCAGCCAAGCTGGGACAGGGTCTGGTGGCTACACCTTC. It translates to CASSQAGTGSGGYTF.

The chain couples TRBV18 to TRBJ1-4, with D possibly being TRBD1 (5 bases). V was shortened by 2 bases and J by 0 bases, with 10 bases between the two germline ends. Germline CDR1 reads KGHSH; CDR2 reads LQKENI. The length of the CDR3 is 16 residues. Written as DNA, the CDR3 is TGTGCCAGCTCACCAAGACAGTCTGCAACTAATGAAAAACTGTTTTTT. It is translated as CASSPRQSATNEKLFF.

V gene TRBV6-5 combines with J gene TRBJ1-2, with a possible D match to TRBD1 (6 bases). Trimming pared 5 bases from V and 2 bases from J, leaving 9 bases between. The CDR3 runs to 13 residues. Germline assignment: CDR1 MNHEY and CDR2 SVGAGI. The CDR3, as DNA: TGTGCCAGCAGTCGGGACACCAACTATGGCTACACCTTC. Protein sequence: CASSRDTNYGYTF.

As concerns this clone: An end of the junction differs from the germline gene, which may be a read error. This sequence joins TRBV7-7 and TRBJ2-2, with unresolved D. Germline CDR1 is SSHAT and CDR2 is FNYEAQ (reference sequence). This CDR3 spans 16 amino acids. The CDR3 loop reads CASSPYTSGVSGELFF. Written as DNA, the CDR3 is TGTGCTAGCAGCCCATATACGAGTGGGGTCTCCGGGGAGCTGTTTTTT.

The gene calls are TRBV19 and TRBJ2-5, with D tentatively TRBD1 (7 bases). The CDR3 totals 13 residues. The germline gives CDR1 LNHDA, CDR2 SQIVND (reference sequence). The CDR3 region has the DNA TGTGGGCCGCCAGGGGGAGGTTGGGAGACCCAGTACTTC. Encoded protein: CGPPGGGWETQYF.

The rearrangement joins TRBV29-1 to TRBJ1-4; 7 bases are shared with TRBD1. The germline gives CDR1 SQVTM, CDR2 ANQGSEA. J was trimmed by 4 bases and V by 5 bases; bases with no gene match: 16. This CDR3 has 17 amino acids. The CDR3: CSVRRDRFFLVNEKLFF. The CDR3 coding sequence is TGCAGCGTTCGGCGGGACAGATTTTTTCTGGTTAATGAAAAACTGTTTTTT.

The chain employs TRBV29-1 and TRBJ2-2; 9 nucleotides match TRBD2. Germline values: CDR1 SQVTM, CDR2 ANQGSEA. J lost 5 bases, V lost 7 bases, and 8 bases had no gene match. This CDR3 has 14 amino acids. CDR3 loop: CSAEGGRGTGELFF. CDR3 DNA sequence: TGCAGCGCCGAGGGCGGGAGGGGGACCGGGGAGCTGTTTTTT.

This clone was recorded once. The rearrangement links TRBV7-9 to TRBJ2-1, with TRBD2 matching 12 bases. This CDR3 is built from 15 residues. Germline CDR1 reads SEHNR; CDR2 reads FQNEAQ (reference sequence). Losses at the gene ends were 5 bases for V and 4 bases for J; bases not matched to a gene: 3. For the CDR3, the DNA is TGTGCCAGCAGCCCAGGGACTAGCGGGTACAATGAGCAGTTCTTC. It is translated as CASSPGTSGYNEQFF.

The chain employs TRBV21-1 and TRBJ2-4; no DNA check was done on the table's D call, TRBD1. TRBV21-1 is annotated as a pseudogene. The CDR3 is 13 amino acids. The CDR3 spells CASSNNRKNIQYF. CDR3 sequence (DNA): TGTGCCAGCAGCAATAACAGGAAGAACATTCAGTACTTC.

This clone has only one observation. This rearrangement joins TRBV4-3 to TRBJ2-7; D is perhaps TRBD1 (5 bases). Trimming left V 3 bases short and J 0 bases short, with 9 bases between. CDR1 is LGHNA, CDR2 YSLEER, per germline. The CDR3 is made up of 14 amino acids. CDR3 in amino acids: CASSQTRASYEQYF. DNA for the CDR3: TGCGCCAGCAGCCAGACCAGGGCCTCCTACGAGCAGTACTTC.

V is TRBV12-5 and J is TRBJ2-5; 10 positions agree with TRBD2. The CDR3 runs 15 residues. CDR1 and CDR2 (germline): LGHNT, FRNRAP. V was pared by 7 bases and J by 4 bases, with 9 bases of the junction left unmatched. CDR3 residues: CASATRLAGGETQYF. The DNA for the CDR3 is TGTGCTAGTGCCACCAGACTAGCGGGTGGAGAGACCCAGTACTTC.

This clone was observed once. Other DNA sequences from this sample encode an identical CDR3 as well. The chain has TRBV19 and TRBJ2-5; D may be TRBD1 (6 bases). The germline V and J ends were trimmed by 1 base and 2 bases, with 11 bases remaining between them. This CDR3 is 15 amino acids long. The germline V gene has CDR1 LNHDA and CDR2 SQIVND (reference sequence). CDR3: CASSIGQAVQETQYF. The DNA of the CDR3 is TGTGCCAGTAGTATAGGACAGGCGGTACAAGAGACCCAGTACTTC. Filled out from reference TRBV19 and TRBJ2-5, the complete variable domain reads DGGITQSPKYLFRKEGQNVTLSCEQNLNHDAMYWYRQDPGQGLRLIYYSQIVNDFQKGDIAEGYSVSREKKESFPLTVTSAQKNPTAFYLCASSIGQAVQETQYFGPGTRLLVL.

The chain has TRBV19 and TRBJ2-3; 7 bases are shared with TRBD1. V was pared by 10 bases and J by 3 bases, with 7 bases of the junction left unmatched. Germline-derived CDR1 and CDR2 are LNHDA and SQIVND (reference sequence). CDR3 size: 13 residues. The CDR3 sequence: CATQIQGTDTQYF. CDR3 sequence (DNA): TGTGCCACGCAAATACAGGGGACAGATACGCAGTATTTT.

This clone has only one observation. The chain carries TRBV11-3 and TRBJ2-7; D unclear. CDR1 is SGHNT and CDR2 is YENEEA in the germline V gene. Trimming shortened V by 6 bases and J by 2 bases, and 14 bases separated the two germline ends. The CDR3 has 14 amino acids. In DNA form, the CDR3 reads TGTGCCAGCAGTGATCCGTTCAGGACCTACGAGCAGTACTTC. It yields the protein CASSDPFRTYEQYF.

This clone was detected only once. The chain joins TRBV18 to TRBJ1-2; maybe TRBD1 (5 bases). Germline V lookup: CDR1 KGHSH, CDR2 LQKENI. The CDR3 contains 16 residues. The germline V and J ends were trimmed by 5 bases and 4 bases, with 20 bases remaining between them. DNA of the CDR3: TGTGCCAGCTCAGGAATTACAGGTATTATTTCCTATGGCTACACCTTC. This sequence encodes CASSGITGIISYGYTF.

The chain carries TRBV10-3 and TRBJ2-7, with D possibly matching TRBD2 (6 bases). V was trimmed by 4 bases and J by 6 bases, leaving 13 bases between them. There are 13 residues in the CDR3. Germline assignment: CDR1 ENHRY and CDR2 SYGVKD. CDR3 DNA: TGTGCCATCAGTGGGGGGTTCGGGGGCGAGCAGTACTTC. It encodes CAISGGFGGEQYF.

The chain combines TRBV5-8 with TRBJ2-5; D gene uncertain. The germline V gene has CDR1 SGHTS and CDR2 YDEGEE. There are 16 residues in the CDR3. With 0 bases removed from V and 0 bases from J, the gap between germline ends came to 12 bases. The CDR3 nucleotides read TGTGCCAGCAGCTTGGGTTTCCAAATTAACCAAGAGACCCAGTACTTC. This sequence encodes CASSLGFQINQETQYF.

This clone was seen only a few times. The chain carries TRBV14 and TRBJ2-3; 7 bases line up with TRBD2. CDR1 SGHDN and CDR2 FVKESK come from the germline V gene. V lost 0 bases, J lost 2 bases, and 5 bases stayed unmatched. The CDR3 length is 16 residues. The CDR3 region has the DNA TGTGCCAGCAGCCAAGATGGAGCGGGGCCCACAGATACGCAGTATTTT. Amino acids: CASSQDGAGPTDTQYF.

V usage is TRBV5-4 and J usage is TRBJ2-1; D possibly matches TRBD1 or TRBD2 (6 bases each). Per the germline V gene, CDR1 is SGHNT and CDR2 is YYREEE (reference sequence). Trimming took 0 bases from V and 7 from J, leaving 17 bases between them. The CDR3 length is 16 residues. The CDR3 loop is CASSLGGWGAKNEQFF. CDR3 sequence (DNA): TGTGCCAGCAGCTTGGGGGGATGGGGGGCTAAGAATGAGCAGTTCTTC.

This clone has a single count. The J gene is TRBJ2-3, the V gene TRBV7-3; D possibly uses TRBD1 or TRBD2 (5 bases each). The germline V and J ends were trimmed by 3 bases and 4 bases, with 20 bases remaining between them. In germline, CDR1 is SGHTA, CDR2 FQGTGA. CDR3 size: 17 residues. The CDR3 nucleotides are TGTGCCAGCAGCTTGGGGGTTGCGGGCGGTGCCCCAGATACGCAGTATTTT. It translates to CASSLGVAGGAPDTQYF.

The chain carries TRBV4-3 and TRBJ1-2, with D uncertain. CDR1 is LGHNA, CDR2 YSLEER, per germline. V lost 0 bases and J 8 bases, leaving 10 bases between the germline ends. This CDR3 has 13 amino acids. The chain's CDR3 is CASSQDLLGGYTF. CDR3 in DNA: TGCGCCAGCAGCCAAGATCTACTGGGAGGCTACACCTTC.

This chain uses TRBV28 with TRBJ2-1, with 8 bases fitting TRBD2. This CDR3 spans 15 amino acids. The V gene's germline CDR1 is MDHEN and CDR2 SYDVKM. The ends lost 2 bases at V and 4 bases at J; junction bases unmatched: 4. The CDR3 protein is CASSLDGRVYNEQFF. The CDR3 coding sequence is TGTGCCAGCAGTTTAGACGGGAGGGTGTACAATGAGCAGTTCTTC. Supplemented by reference TRBV28 and TRBJ2-1, the full variable domain reads DVKVTQSSRYLVKRTGEKVFLECVQDMDHENMFWYRQDPGLGLRLIYFSYDVKMKEKGDIPEGYSVSREKKERFSLILESASTNQTSMYLCASSLDGRVYNEQFFGPGTRLTVL.